These 21 T cell receptor beta chains were sequenced from one sample in a study of blood T cell repertoires in COVID-19. Generated by immunoSEQ multiplex PCR, the TCRdb table keeps only in-frame clones and is missing some. The sample includes approximately 150,000 clones, roughly 80% seen only once; the top ten take about a sixth. Sequencing used peripheral blood. All receptors come from a woman of 80 years or more with acute or convalescent COVID-19.

CDR3 in amino acids: CSVVGRGGGTGELFF. The CDR3 region has the DNA TGCAGCGTTGTTGGCAGGGGAGGGGGCACCGGGGAGCTGTTTTTT. The chain couples TRBV29-1 to TRBJ2-2, with D tentatively TRBD2 (7 bases). The length of the CDR3 is 15 residues. The V end lost 4 bases, the J end lost 4 bases, and 16 bases lay between the germline ends. Per germline, CDR1 SQVTM and CDR2 ANQGSEA.

V usage is TRBV2 and J usage is TRBJ1-2; 7 nucleotides match TRBD1. Losses at the gene ends were 1 base for V and 5 bases for J; bases not matched to a gene: 7. Germline CDR1 is SNHLY and CDR2 is FYNNEI. The CDR3 covers 15 residues. CDR3 DNA sequence: TGTGCCAGCAGTGAAGACTCCACAGGGGTATATGGCTACACCTTC. It codes for CASSEDSTGVYGYTF.

The chain employs TRBV5-6 and TRBJ2-3; D is ambiguous. CDR1 is SGHDT, CDR2 YYEEEE, per germline. Trimming removed 2 bases at V and 4 bases at J, with 11 bases between. The CDR3 spans 14 residues. For the CDR3, the DNA is TGTGCCAGCAGCTTTGAAGCGAGATCAGATACGCAGTATTTT. Its translation: CASSFEARSDTQYF.

This rearrangement joins TRBV9 to TRBJ2-6; 8 nucleotides align to TRBD1. Per germline, CDR1 SGDLS and CDR2 YYNGEE. V dropped 2 bases and J dropped 0; count of bases not matched to a gene: 1. The CDR3 is made up of 16 amino acids. The CDR3 bases are TGTGCCAGCAGCGTTACAGGGGGCTCTGGGGCCAACGTCCTGACTTTC. Protein: CASSVTGGSGANVLTF.

This chain links TRBV7-2 with TRBJ2-1; no reliable D call. The CDR3 contains 14 residues. Germline V lookup: CDR1 SGHTA, CDR2 FQGNSA. Trimming stripped 2 bases from V and 4 bases from J, with 9 bases between. CDR3 sequence: CASSLRGAYNEQFF. In nucleotides, the CDR3 is TGTGCCAGCAGCTTACGCGGAGCGTACAATGAGCAGTTCTTC.

V gene TRBV6-6 combines with J gene TRBJ1-2, with a possible D match to TRBD1 (6 bases). The germline V gene encodes CDR1 MNHNY and CDR2 SVGAGI (reference sequence). The CDR3 sequence is 15 residues long. The ends were cut back, 6 bases at V and 0 bases at J, with 14 bases in the middle. CDR3 sequence reads: CASSPRQDPNYGYTF. The CDR3 nucleotides are TGTGCCAGCAGCCCCAGACAGGATCCTAACTATGGCTACACCTTC.

The gene calls are TRBV5-4 and TRBJ2-2; TRBD1 agrees at 9 bases. J lost 6 bases, V lost 4 bases, and 4 bases had no gene match. The CDR3 loop spans 14 amino acids. Germline V gene data show CDR1 as SGHNT and CDR2 as YYREEE (reference sequence). CDR3 coding DNA: TGTGCCAGCAGCCTACAGGGGGCGGCCGGGGAGCTGTTTTTT. This sequence encodes CASSLQGAAGELFF.

CDR3 sequence reads: CASSLFGQGYSNEQFF. In DNA form, the CDR3 reads TGTGCCAGCAGCTTATTCGGGCAGGGGTATTCCAATGAGCAGTTCTTC. This chain uses TRBV7-9 with TRBJ2-1, with D possibly TRBD1 on 6 matching bases. V was trimmed by 2 bases and J by 6 bases, leaving 17 bases between them. Looked up from germline, CDR1 is SEHNR and CDR2 is FQNEAQ (reference sequence). CDR3 length equals 16 residues.

In its sample, this clone was seen once. Because the CDR3 is missing its conserved closing phenylalanine or tryptophan, this is likely a read error. Because the CDR3's place on the DNA is in doubt, the DNA is left out and the CDR3 is given as listed by TCRdb. The chain has TRBV18 and TRBJ2-7; TRBD2, the D gene given by the table, was not confirmed from the DNA. The length of the CDR3 is 13 amino acids, counting both ends. CDR1 is KGHSH, CDR2 LQKENI, per germline. The CDR3: CASSGSAEGLRSL.

The chain employs TRBV11-2 and TRBJ2-5; unclear D gene. The CDR3 has 16 amino acids. V lost 1 base to trimming and J lost 1 base, with 13 bases between them. CDR1 and CDR2 from the germline V gene are SGHAT and FQNNGV. CDR3 sequence: CASSLGLNSIQETQYF. CDR3 nucleotides: TGTGCCAGCAGCTTAGGCCTAAACTCGATCCAAGAGACCCAGTACTTC.

CDR3 in amino acids: CASSLAPATRPQHF. In nucleotides, the CDR3 is TGTGCCAGCAGCTTAGCGCCAGCGACGCGGCCCCAGCATTTT. V usage is TRBV7-2 and J usage is TRBJ1-5; D gene ambiguous. The length of the CDR3 is 14 residues. Deletions cut 0 bases from V and 9 bases from J, with 12 bases between. Germline lookup yields CDR1 SGHTA and CDR2 FQGNSA.

The chain links TRBV9 to TRBJ2-3; 7 bases map to TRBD1. Trimming at V came to 2 bases and at J to 2 bases, leaving 14 bases not matched to a gene. CDR1 is SGDLS and CDR2 is YYNGEE in the germline V gene. The CDR3 spans 18 residues. The CDR3 region has the DNA TGTGCCAGCAGCGTGTCCCCCGGGCACAGGGGTAACACAGATACGCAGTATTTT. It translates to CASSVSPGHRGNTDTQYF.

This clone was detected only a few times. The chain is built from TRBV10-3 and TRBJ2-7, with D hard to call. The CDR3 extends over 11 amino acids. Trimming took 5 bases from V and 3 from J, leaving 5 bases between them. CDR1 and CDR2 (germline): ENHRY, SYGVKD. The DNA of the CDR3 is TGTGCCATCAGTTCGCGCTACGAGCAGTACTTC. Its translation is CAISSRYEQYF.

V gene TRBV19 combines with J gene TRBJ2-2; 7 nucleotides line up with TRBD1. Germline assignment: CDR1 LNHDA and CDR2 SQIVND (reference sequence). The CDR3 contains 18 residues. The V segment lost 6 bases and the J segment 5 bases; nucleotides outside the gene matches: 18. As DNA, the CDR3 is TGTGCCAGTAGCCCTTCGGGACAGACCCTTTCAGGGACCGGGGAGCTGTTTTTT. Residues: CASSPSGQTLSGTGELFF.

The chain uses TRBV5-1 and TRBJ1-1; maybe TRBD1 (5 bases). Germline assignment: CDR1 SGHRS and CDR2 YFSETQ. The CDR3 has 14 amino acids. With 4 bases removed from V and 1 base from J, the gap between germline ends came to 11 bases. CDR3 sequence (DNA): TGCGCCAGCAGCCCTACAGGTGGGAACACTGAAGCTTTCTTT. This gives the protein CASSPTGGNTEAFF.

J is TRBJ1-1 and V is TRBV11-3; maybe TRBD1 (6 bases). CDR1 and CDR2 (germline): SGHNT, YENEEA. V lost 4 bases, J lost 8 bases, and 17 bases lay in between. This CDR3 has 14 residues. The DNA for the CDR3 is TGTGCCAGCAGCTCTGGACAGCTGGAAGGGGAAGCTTTCTTT. Its protein is CASSSGQLEGEAFF.

The chain is built from TRBV6-2 or TRBV6-3 and TRBJ1-5; D is possibly TRBD1 (5 bases). The ends were cut back, 6 bases at V and 1 base at J, with 13 bases in the middle. Germline V gene lookup returns CDR1 MNHEY and CDR2 SVGEGT. This CDR3 is built from 15 residues. The CDR3 reads CASRYLGASNQPQHF. The DNA for the CDR3 is TGTGCCAGCAGATACCTAGGGGCGAGCAATCAGCCCCAGCATTTT.

This clone has just a few counts. The chain has TRBV19 and TRBJ2-1; TRBD2 matches at 15 bases. Per the germline V gene, CDR1 is LNHDA and CDR2 is SQIVND (reference sequence). The CDR3 totals 16 residues. V trimming: 5 bases; J trimming: 8 bases; junction bases outside the gene matches: 7. The CDR3 DNA reads as TGTGCCAGTAGTCTAGGACTAGCGGGGGGGCAGGATGAGCAGTTCTTC. It is translated as CASSLGLAGGQDEQFF.

In nucleotides, the CDR3 is TGTGCCAGCAGCTTAGGAGGTTTAGGGGCCAATTCACCCCTCCACTTT. Translating it yields CASSLGGLGANSPLHF. This chain joins TRBV7-9 and TRBJ1-6; a weak D match, TRBD1 (5 bases). Trimming took off 1 base at V and 7 bases at J, with 14 bases between the two ends. CDR1 and CDR2 from the germline V gene are SEHNR and FQNEAQ (reference sequence). This CDR3 is 16 amino acids long. Using reference TRBV7-9 and TRBJ1-6 for the parts outside the CDR3, the full variable domain is DTGVSQNPRHKITKRGQNVTFRCDPISEHNRLYWYRQTLGQGPEFLTYFQNEAQLEKSRLLSDRFSAERPKGSFSTLEIQRTEQGDSAMYLCASSLGGLGANSPLHFGNGTRLTVT.

This chain connects TRBV2 to TRBJ2-1; 8 positions match TRBD2. The trim removed 6 bases at V and 4 bases at J, leaving 8 bases unmatched. Germline assignment: CDR1 SNHLY and CDR2 FYNNEI. The CDR3 is 15 amino acids. The CDR3 DNA follows: TGTGCCAGCAGCAGAGAGCGGGGGAGTTACAATGAGCAGTTCTTC. Amino acid sequence: CASSRERGSYNEQFF.

V usage is TRBV7-2 and J usage is TRBJ2-5; the D gene is possibly TRBD2 (7 bases). This CDR3 is 14 amino acids long. With 4 bases removed from V and 5 bases from J, the gap between germline ends came to 14 bases. The germline V gene encodes CDR1 SGHTA and CDR2 FQGNSA. The CDR3 spells CASSSRGAGETQYF. CDR3 bases: TGTGCCAGCAGCTCACGGGGGGCGGGGGAGACCCAGTACTTC.